The 8 T cell receptor beta chains below all came from one sample that was sequenced in a study of identifying expanded T cells in peripheral blood. Sequencing was performed with immunoSEQ multiplex PCR; in TCRdb, only in-frame clones are kept and a portion is missing. The sample carries some 100,000 clones, around 90% recorded once. Input material: blood. The receptors were sampled from a person aged 18 to 75 in good health.

The rearrangement uses TRBV6-1 and TRBJ2-3, with TRBD1 matching over 9 bases. The CDR3 is 15 residues long. In germline, CDR1 is MNHNS, CDR2 SASEGT. The ends lost 6 bases at V and 11 bases at J; junction bases unmatched: 15. DNA of the CDR3: TGTGCCAGCAGGCTACGGACAGGGGTTCCTTTAAGGCAGTATTTT. This gives the protein CASRLRTGVPLRQYF.

The chain carries TRBV28 and TRBJ1-2; TRBD1 matches 7 bases. Germline V CDR1 and CDR2: MDHEN, SYDVKM. This CDR3 is built from 14 residues. J gave up 4 bases and V 4 bases, and 6 bases lay outside the gene matches. CDR3 DNA: TGTGCCAGCAGTTCCGGGACAGACCTCTATGGCTACACCTTC. Its translation is CASSSGTDLYGYTF.

The V call is TRBV5-1, the J call TRBJ2-5, with 9 positions matching TRBD1. Per the germline V gene, CDR1 is SGHRS and CDR2 is YFSETQ. The J segment lost 5 bases and the V segment lost 4 bases, leaving 6 bases of the junction unmatched. This CDR3 region has 14 residues. The CDR3 nucleotides read TGCGCCAGCAGCCTAGGACAGGGGAGGGAGACCCAGTACTTC. Its protein product is CASSLGQGRETQYF.

J is TRBJ1-3 and V is TRBV21-1. TRBV21-1 is noted as a pseudogene. The CDR3 contains 11 residues. The CDR3 nucleotides are TGTGCCCCAGCGGATGGAAACACCATATATTTT. It yields the protein CAPADGNTIYF.

This clone is deemed medium-sized. This sequence joins TRBV27 and TRBJ1-4; TRBD1 aligns across 11 bases. V gave up 8 bases and J gave up 6 bases; unmatched junction bases: 2. The CDR3 totals 13 residues. The germline V gene encodes CDR1 MNHEY and CDR2 SMNVEV (reference sequence). The CDR3 is CASRDRGDEKLFF. The CDR3 bases are TGTGCCAGCCGGGACAGGGGGGATGAAAAACTGTTTTTT.

The J gene is TRBJ2-3, the V gene TRBV7-6, with 8 bases fitting TRBD2. The V gene end was trimmed by 5 bases and the J gene end by 3 bases; junction bases not matched to a gene: 13. CDR3 size: 17 residues. Per germline, CDR1 SGHVS and CDR2 FNYEAQ. CDR3: CASSALTGGGGTDTQYF. In DNA, the CDR3 is TGTGCCAGCAGCGCCCTCACGGGGGGGGGCGGTACAGATACGCAGTATTTT.

The CDR3 nucleotides read TGTGCCAGCAGCTTATACGTCCCTAGACAGGACGAGCCCCAGCATTTT. It translates to CASSLYVPRQDEPQHF. The V and J genes are TRBV7-2 and TRBJ1-5, with D perhaps matching TRBD1 (6 bases). The V gene lost 2 bases and the J gene lost 8 bases, with 19 bases spanning the gap. This CDR3 comprises 16 residues. Germline V gene sequence: CDR1 SGHTA, CDR2 FQGNSA.

This chain joins TRBV14 and TRBJ2-4; D possibly uses TRBD1 or TRBD2 (5 bases each). Looked up from germline, CDR1 is SGHDN and CDR2 is FVKESK. The CDR3 is 15 residues long. Trimming cost V 4 bases and J 5 bases, with 15 bases left between them. The CDR3 spells CASSPTTGTQNIQYF. CDR3 sequence (DNA): TGTGCCAGCAGCCCAACTACCGGGACCCAAAACATTCAGTACTTC.